The 23 T cell receptor beta chains in this list originate from one sample, sequenced in a study of control samples from healthy donors and cancer patients. The repertoire was sequenced with immunoSEQ multiplex PCR; TCRdb's copy has only in-frame clones and lacks some. The table lists about 45,000 clones, approximately 89% of them singletons. Material: PBMCs. The source is a woman aged 40 to 55 with head and neck cancer.

This clone came up once. V and J are TRBV7-9 and TRBJ2-3, with a tentative D call TRBD1 (6 bases). V was cut by 5 bases and J by 0 bases, with 15 bases left in between. This CDR3 comprises 16 residues. The germline V gene has CDR1 SEHNR and CDR2 FQNEAQ (reference sequence). In nucleotides, the CDR3 is TGTGCCAGCAGCCCAGGGAGCGGACAGAGCACAGATACGCAGTATTTT. It yields the protein CASSPGSGQSTDTQYF.

Worth noting for this clone: Other DNA sequences in this sample translate to the same CDR3. The J gene is TRBJ2-1, the V gene TRBV19, with 9 bases lining up with TRBD2. The germline CDR1 and CDR2 sequences are LNHDA and SQIVND (reference sequence). Trimming cost V 3 bases and J 2 bases; bases outside gene matches: 2. This CDR3 is built from 15 residues. This CDR3 reads CASSIGGRAYNEQFF. For the CDR3, the DNA is TGTGCCAGTAGTATTGGCGGGAGGGCCTACAATGAGCAGTTCTTC.

The chain combines TRBV2 with TRBJ1-2; possible D gene TRBD1, 5 bases. Germline V lookup: CDR1 SNHLY, CDR2 FYNNEI. The germline V and J ends were trimmed by 4 bases and 0 bases, with 18 bases remaining between them. CDR3 length: 17 amino acids. The CDR3 nucleotides read TGTGCCAGCAGTGTAAGGGGCAGGGCCTACGCTAACTATGGCTACACCTTC. Translating it yields CASSVRGRAYANYGYTF.

The CDR3 nucleotides are TGTGCCAGCAGTTTAGGGATAGCGGTTGGGCAGTATTTT. The encoded protein is CASSLGIAVGQYF. The chain couples TRBV12-3 or TRBV12-4 to TRBJ2-3; D possibly corresponds to TRBD2 (6 bases). This CDR3 contains 13 residues. Trimming took off 1 base at V and 11 bases at J, with 13 bases between the two ends.

This chain connects TRBV29-1 to TRBJ1-2; 8 nucleotides align to TRBD1. The germline V gene has CDR1 SQVTM and CDR2 ANQGSEA. The CDR3 covers 12 residues. Unmatched junction bases numbered 7, after V lost 6 bases and J lost 7 bases. The CDR3 reads CSVIDRGSGYTF. The CDR3 DNA reads as TGCAGCGTCATCGACAGGGGCTCTGGCTACACCTTC. The variable domain in full, completed from reference TRBV29-1 and TRBJ1-2, reads SAVISQKPSRDICQRGTSLTIQCQVDSQVTMMFWYRQQPGQSLTLIATANQGSEATYESGFVIDKFPISRPNLTFSTLTVSNMSPEDSSIYLCSVIDRGSGYTFGSGTRLTVV.

This clone came up once. The genes are TRBV12-1 and TRBJ2-3. TRBV12-1 constitutes a pseudogene. The CDR3 totals 17 residues. The CDR3 DNA follows: TGTGCCAGCAGCTTTAATAGCGGACAGACTCCTTTGGATACGCAGTATTTT. Encoded protein: CASSFNSGQTPLDTQYF.

V and J are TRBV27 and TRBJ1-1, with 9 bases that match TRBD1. CDR3 length equals 13 residues. J lost 3 bases, V lost 6 bases, and 2 bases had no gene match. Germline-derived CDR1 and CDR2 are MNHEY and SMNVEV (reference sequence). The CDR3 sequence: CASRRQGDTEAFF. CDR3 nucleotides: TGTGCCAGCAGGCGACAGGGGGACACTGAAGCTTTCTTT.

The chain carries TRBV7-9 and TRBJ2-1, with 13 bases fitting TRBD2. The J segment lost 0 bases and the V segment lost 4 bases, leaving 6 bases of the junction unmatched. The CDR3 spans 18 residues. The germline V gene encodes CDR1 SEHNR and CDR2 FQNEAQ (reference sequence). The DNA for the CDR3 is TGTGCCAGCAGCTCACCGACTAGCGGGGGGAGCTCCTACAATGAGCAGTTCTTC. It codes for CASSSPTSGGSSYNEQFF.

The chain couples TRBV30 to TRBJ1-3; D possibly corresponds to TRBD1 (5 bases). Between the trimmed V and J ends, which lost 4 bases and 4 bases, there was a span of 14 bases. The CDR3 is made up of 14 amino acids. Germline lookup yields CDR1 GTSNPN and CDR2 SVGIG (reference sequence). The CDR3 DNA is TGTGCCTGGATCCGAACGGGGCCCGGAAACACCATATATTTT. Its translation: CAWIRTGPGNTIYF. The complete variable domain, with remaining parts taken from reference TRBV30 and TRBJ1-3, reads SQTIHQWPATLVQPVGSPLSLECTVEGTSNPNLYWYRQAAGRGLQLLFYSVGIGQISSEVPQNLSASRPQDRQFILSSKKLLLSDSGFYLCAWIRTGPGNTIYFGEGSWLTVV.

The V call is TRBV3-1 (or the pseudogene TRBV3-2), the J call TRBJ2-1, with 12 bases lining up with TRBD2. The junction had 1 base not matched to a gene; V was cut back by 4 bases and J by 3 bases. The length of the CDR3 is 15 residues. Per the germline V gene, CDR1 is LGHDT and CDR2 is YNNKEL (reference sequence). The CDR3 region is CASSLTSGSYNEQFF. The CDR3 DNA sequence: TGTGCCAGCAGCCTGACTAGCGGGAGCTACAATGAGCAGTTCTTC.

The rearrangement uses TRBV9 and TRBJ1-2; perhaps TRBD1 as D (5 bases). The CDR3 length is 15 residues. With 4 bases removed from V and 7 bases from J, the gap between germline ends came to 20 bases. Per germline, CDR1 SGDLS and CDR2 YYNGEE. Here the CDR3 reads CASSPLPGTGGGYTF. DNA for the CDR3: TGTGCCAGCAGCCCACTACCCGGGACCGGTGGTGGCTACACCTTC.

V gene TRBV12-3 or TRBV12-4 combines with J gene TRBJ1-2; D not resolved. The CDR3 is 13 residues long. Trimming removed 5 bases from V and 2 bases from J, with 9 bases in between. This chain's CDR3 is CASSNSQNYGYTF. The CDR3 DNA sequence: TGTGCCAGCAGTAACAGCCAGAACTATGGCTACACCTTC.

This clone was seen a single time. This sample also contains other DNA sequences that code for the same CDR3. The V gene is TRBV18, the J gene TRBJ2-3; unclear D gene. V lost 3 bases, J lost 3 bases, and 4 bases lay in between. The CDR3 is 12 residues long. Germline V gives CDR1 KGHSH, CDR2 LQKENI. The CDR3 loop is CASSPRTDTQYF. CDR3 nucleotides: TGTGCCAGCTCACCGAGAACAGATACGCAGTATTTT.

In nucleotides, the CDR3 is TGTGCCAGCAGTTTACGTCTAGCGGGGTCCTACGAGCAGTACTTC. Translated, it gives CASSLRLAGSYEQYF. The rearrangement links TRBV27 to TRBJ2-7; TRBD2 matches 9 bases. The length of the CDR3 is 15 residues. V dropped 2 bases and J dropped 1; count of bases not matched to a gene: 3. Looked up from germline, CDR1 is MNHEY and CDR2 is SMNVEV (reference sequence).

This chain links TRBV30 with TRBJ1-4, with 10 bases that match TRBD1. The ends lost 6 bases at V and 6 bases at J; junction bases unmatched: 4. Germline loops: CDR1 GTSNPN, CDR2 SVGIG (reference sequence). The CDR3 runs 13 residues. CDR3 sequence: CACGGTGDEKLFF. Written as DNA, the CDR3 is TGTGCCTGCGGAGGGACAGGGGATGAAAAACTGTTTTTT.

This sequence joins TRBV2 and TRBJ2-3, with D perhaps assigned TRBD1 or TRBD2 (5 bases each). The CDR3 has 14 residues. Germline CDR1 SNHLY, CDR2 FYNNEI. V was cut by 7 bases and J by 0 bases, with 11 bases left in between. The CDR3 DNA sequence: TGTGCCAGCATCCGGGGACGGAGCACAGATACGCAGTATTTT. Translated, it gives CASIRGRSTDTQYF.

The gene calls are TRBV12-3 or TRBV12-4 and TRBJ2-3; no clear D gene. There are 11 residues in the CDR3. V was clipped by 3 bases and J by 11 bases, with 9 bases between them. The CDR3 sequence: CASSLRQRQYF. The CDR3 coding sequence is TGTGCCAGCAGTTTGAGGCAGCGGCAGTATTTT.

The chain uses TRBV18 and TRBJ1-4, with TRBD1 matching 8 bases. CDR1 and CDR2 from the germline V gene are KGHSH and LQKENI. The CDR3 runs to 14 residues. The ends lost 8 bases at V and 7 bases at J; junction bases unmatched: 9. The CDR3 DNA is TGTGCCAGCCGACAGGGGACAGCCGGTGAAAAACTGTTTTTT. Translation gives CASRQGTAGEKLFF.

The chain uses TRBV4-1 and TRBJ2-5, with 8 bases matching TRBD1. The junction had 12 bases not matched to a gene; V was cut back by 0 bases and J by 3 bases. Germline-derived CDR1 and CDR2 are MGHRA and YSYEKL. This CDR3 is 18 amino acids long. In DNA, the CDR3 is TGCGCCAGCAGCCAAGATGGGAGGTCAGACAGGGGAAAAGAGACCCAGTACTTC. Translating gives CASSQDGRSDRGKETQYF.

The chain is built from TRBV14 and TRBJ1-2; D gene ambiguous. Germline loops: CDR1 SGHDN, CDR2 FVKESK. This CDR3 is built from 13 residues. Trimming pared 1 base from V and 8 bases from J, leaving 11 bases between. DNA of the CDR3: TGTGCCAGCAGCCAAGCCTCCTTTGGGGGCTACACCTTC. This gives the protein CASSQASFGGYTF.

This chain links TRBV7-9 with TRBJ2-1; the D gene is possibly TRBD2 (6 bases). The ends were cut back, 5 bases at V and 0 bases at J, with 11 bases in the middle. In germline, CDR1 is SEHNR, CDR2 FQNEAQ (reference sequence). This CDR3 is 15 amino acids long. CDR3 sequence reads: CASSEDYSSYNEQFF. DNA of the CDR3: TGTGCCAGCAGCGAGGACTATAGCTCCTACAATGAGCAGTTCTTC.

This sequence joins TRBV15 and TRBJ1-4, with unresolved D. The CDR3 runs 17 residues. Per the germline V gene, CDR1 is LNHNV and CDR2 is YYDKDF (reference sequence). Trimming stripped 0 bases from V and 2 bases from J, with 13 bases between. CDR3 in amino acids: CATSRDFGWRTNEKLFF. In DNA form, the CDR3 reads TGTGCCACCAGCAGAGATTTCGGCTGGCGGACTAATGAAAAACTGTTTTTT. The full variable domain, with the rest looked up from reference TRBV15 and TRBJ1-4, is DAMVIQNPRYQVTQFGKPVTLSCSQTLNHNVMYWYQQKSSQAPKLLFHYYDKDFNNEADTPDNFQSRRPNTSFCFLDIRSPGLGDTAMYLCATSRDFGWRTNEKLFFGSGTQLSVL.

This chain links TRBV6-4 with TRBJ2-3; no reliable D call. The CDR3 totals 14 residues. The germline V gene has CDR1 MRHNA and CDR2 SNTAGT. Deletions cut 2 bases from V and 0 bases from J, with 6 bases between. The DNA for the CDR3 is TGTGCCAGCAGTGACGGCCCTAGCACAGATACGCAGTATTTT. This encodes CASSDGPSTDTQYF.